This TCR beta chain appears in the sequencing data of a study of blood T cell repertoires in COVID-19. In the source study's methods: Researchers report that nucleated cell counts were estimated from reference gene primer amplification. Libraries were prepared by immunoSEQ multiplex PCR; TCRdb keeps only in-frame clonotypes and omits some of them. V, J and clone size reflect that table, while D and trimming were determined from the DNA. This table has roughly 180,000 clones, approximately 85% appearing once. CDR1 is SGHRS and CDR2 is YFSETQ in the germline V gene. The junction had 9 bases not matched to a gene; V was cut back by 4 bases and J by 4 bases. The CDR3 length is 17 residues.

This clonotype was obtained from a woman aged 60-70 years with acute or convalescent COVID-19. The chain has TRBV5-1 and TRBJ2-6; 9 nucleotides agree with TRBD1. Material: peripheral blood. CDR3 in amino acids: CASSPTGQGSGANVLTF. The CDR3 region has the DNA TGCGCCAGCAGCCCCACCGGACAGGGGTCCGGGGCCAACGTCCTGACTTTC.